These T cell receptor beta chains were read from a single sample in a study of shared clonotypes between healthy human individuals. This table comes from immunoSEQ multiplex PCR, and its TCRdb copy is limited to in-frame clones, with some not included. The top ten hold 0.35% to 0.45% of the sample, which has millions of clones, over 85% seen once. Sequencing was carried out using naive CD4+ T cells from PBMCs. The receptor source for this set is a man aged 18 to 30 in good health. Some clones in this sample may be carry-over from other donors' samples. Each CDR3 is given with its conserved first and last residue. The D gene is left open where the match is weak. Not every row has a clone size; where given, it reads once, few, many or a size class.

v_call	j_call	d_call	clone_size	cdr3_aa	cdr3_nt
TRBV7-3	TRBJ2-3	TRBD2	.	CASKGLAGTDTQYF	TGTGCCAGTAAGGGGCTAGCGGGCACAGATACGCAGTATTTT
TRBV18	TRBJ1-4	.	.	CASSDSTNEKLFF	TGTGCCAGCTCGGACAGTACTAATGAAAAACTGTTTTTT
TRBV7-3	TRBJ1-1	.	.	CASSLFPAPTEAFF	TGTGCCAGCAGCTTATTTCCGGCCCCTACTGAAGCTTTCTTT
TRBV10-3	TRBJ1-5	.	.	CATSGRDQSQPQHF	TGTGCCACGTCCGGGAGGGACCAGAGCCAGCCCCAGCATTTT
TRBV7-3	TRBJ2-7	.	.	CASSIGEWSYEQYF	TGTGCCAGCAGCATTGGGGAGTGGTCCTACGAGCAGTACTTC
TRBV7-8	TRBJ1-2	.	.	CASSLQFGPTEGYTF	TGTGCCAGCAGCTTACAATTTGGCCCCACGGAGGGCTACACCTTC
TRBV30	TRBJ2-1	.	once	CAWSRDHNEQFF	TGTGCCTGGAGCCGAGATCACAATGAGCAGTTCTTC
TRBV5-1	TRBJ2-7	TRBD1	.	CASSSGTGFSYEQYF	TGCGCCAGCAGTTCCGGGACAGGATTCTCCTACGAGCAGTACTTC
TRBV28	TRBJ2-1	TRBD2	once	CAIGPGGTSGSLNEQFF	TGTGCCATTGGGCCCGGGGGGACTAGCGGGAGTTTAAATGAGCAGTTCTTC
TRBV4-2	TRBJ1-1	.	once	CASSQDKGFSRGTDTEAFF	TGTGCCAGCAGCCAAGATAAGGGATTCTCAAGGGGGACGGACACTGAAGCTTTCTTT
TRBV7-3	TRBJ2-3	TRBD1	once	CASSSQGALSTDTQYF	TGTGCCAGCAGCTCACAGGGGGCTCTCAGCACAGATACGCAGTATTTT
TRBV5-5	TRBJ2-1	.	.	CASSLGSSFNEQFF	TGTGCCAGCAGCTTGGGCTCTAGCTTCAATGAGCAGTTCTTC
TRBV5-1	TRBJ2-7	TRBD2	.	CASSFLAGTIYEQYF	TGCGCCAGCAGCTTTCTAGCGGGGACCATCTACGAGCAGTACTTC
TRBV23-1	TRBJ2-7	TRBD2	.	CASRVPGLAGGEQYF	TGCGCCAGCAGGGTGCCTGGACTAGCGGGAGGCGAGCAGTACTTC
TRBV28	TRBJ1-3	.	.	CASGGGGGNTIYF	TGTGCCAGTGGAGGGGGTGGAGGAAACACCATATATTTT
TRBV5-1	TRBJ2-3	TRBD1	.	CASRSDRGVDTQYF	TGCGCCAGCAGATCCGACAGGGGAGTGGATACGCAGTATTTT
TRBV28	TRBJ1-4	.	few	CASSPPGPNEKLFF	TGTGCCAGCAGCCCTCCGGGGCCGAATGAAAAACTGTTTTTT
TRBV28	TRBJ1-3	.	.	CASSPIFGIGMNTIYF	TGTGCCAGCAGTCCGATATTCGGGATCGGTATGAACACCATATATTTT
TRBV5-1	TRBJ2-3	TRBD2	.	CASSYLAGSTDTQYF	TGCGCCAGCAGCTATCTAGCGGGGAGCACAGATACGCAGTATTTT
TRBV27	TRBJ2-3	.	.	CASSPGAWRDTQYF	TGTGCCAGCAGCCCCGGGGCCTGGCGCGATACGCAGTATTTT
TRBV5-1	TRBJ2-7	TRBD1	.	CASSSYGQASYEQYF	TGCGCCAGCAGCTCCTATGGACAGGCTTCCTACGAGCAGTACTTC
TRBV5-4	TRBJ2-1	.	.	CASSAPGGRSYNEQFF	TGTGCCAGCAGCGCTCCTGGCGGTCGGTCCTACAATGAGCAGTTCTTC
TRBV27	TRBJ2-5	TRBD2	once	CASGGTSQETQYF	TGTGCCAGCGGAGGGACTAGTCAAGAGACCCAGTACTTC
TRBV6-5	TRBJ2-5	.	.	CASRRQGQETQYF	TGTGCCAGCCGTCGGCAGGGTCAAGAGACCCAGTACTTC
TRBV5-6	TRBJ2-7	.	.	CASSFRFGSVVVF	TGTGCCAGCAGCTTCAGGTTCGGCTCCGTGGTGGTCTTC
TRBV5-4	TRBJ2-1	TRBD2	.	CASSLKRTRNNEQFF	TGTGCCAGCAGCTTGAAGAGGACTAGAAACAATGAGCAGTTCTTC
TRBV7-2	TRBJ2-7	.	.	CASSLGSSFDEQYF	TGTGCCAGCAGCTTAGGATCTAGCTTCGACGAGCAGTACTTC
TRBV9	TRBJ2-1	TRBD1	.	CASSLTGGRSSYNEQFF	TGTGCCAGCAGCCTTACAGGGGGCCGTAGCTCCTACAATGAGCAGTTCTTC
TRBV2	TRBJ2-1	.	.	CASGSYNEQFF	TGTGCCAGCGGGTCCTACAATGAGCAGTTCTTC
TRBV7-7	TRBJ2-2	.	.	CASSPQEAGELFF	TGTGCCAGCAGCCCCCAGGAGGCCGGGGAGCTGTTTTTT
TRBV5-1	TRBJ2-1	.	once	CASSLGSVYNEQFF	TGCGCCAGCAGCTTGGGTAGCGTCTACAATGAGCAGTTCTTC
TRBV7-2	TRBJ2-3	.	.	CASSLNARSTDTQYF	TGTGCCAGCAGCTTAAATGCGAGGAGCACAGATACGCAGTATTTT
TRBV7-2	TRBJ1-1	.	.	CASSSYWTSDTEAFF	TGTGCCAGCAGCTCATATTGGACAAGTGACACTGAAGCTTTCTTT
TRBV9	TRBJ2-3	TRBD2	.	CASSLRLASDTQYF	TGTGCCAGCAGCCTCCGACTAGCATCAGATACGCAGTATTTT
TRBV5-8	TRBJ1-5	.	.	CASSYWTWRGSSGKPQHF	TGTGCCAGCAGCTACTGGACATGGAGGGGATCCTCCGGTAAGCCCCAGCATTTT
TRBV10-2	TRBJ2-3	TRBD2	.	CATTSGRATDTQYF	TGCGCCACCACTAGCGGGAGGGCCACAGATACGCAGTATTTT
TRBV6-1	TRBJ2-7	TRBD1	.	CASSEVPPGTVFYEQYF	TGTGCCAGCAGTGAAGTTCCTCCCGGGACAGTTTTCTACGAGCAGTACTTC
TRBV28	TRBJ2-1	.	.	CASSGSGNEQFF	TGTGCCAGCAGCGGGAGTGGCAATGAGCAGTTCTTC
TRBV7-8	TRBJ2-7	.	.	CASSPRDQALLYEQYF	TGTGCCAGCAGCCCGAGGGACCAAGCATTACTCTACGAGCAGTACTTC
TRBV11-2	TRBJ1-3	.	.	CASSFTGIAGNTIYF	TGTGCCAGCAGCTTTACAGGGATCGCCGGAAACACCATATATTTT